The clone carrying this TCR beta chain showed up many times. The read finishes 3 residues shy of the CDR3 end, and the germline J gene is used to complete it. Generated by immunoSEQ multiplex PCR, the TCRdb table keeps only in-frame clones and is missing some. The sample includes under 50,000 clones, none of them occurring once. These data belong to a study of T cell clonality in common variable immunodeficiency. Per germline, CDR1 SGHAT and CDR2 FQDESV (reference sequence). The V end was cut by 0 bases, the J end by 1 base, with 8 bases between. The CDR3 has 15 residues. This sequence was found in a person aged 18 to 70 in good health. The chain links TRBV11-1 to TRBJ2-3; D uncertain. The specimen was peripheral blood mononuclear cells. CDR3 region: CASSLARGGTDTQYF. CDR3 DNA (partial): TGTGCCAGCAGCTTAGCTCGCGGAGGCACAGATACG.